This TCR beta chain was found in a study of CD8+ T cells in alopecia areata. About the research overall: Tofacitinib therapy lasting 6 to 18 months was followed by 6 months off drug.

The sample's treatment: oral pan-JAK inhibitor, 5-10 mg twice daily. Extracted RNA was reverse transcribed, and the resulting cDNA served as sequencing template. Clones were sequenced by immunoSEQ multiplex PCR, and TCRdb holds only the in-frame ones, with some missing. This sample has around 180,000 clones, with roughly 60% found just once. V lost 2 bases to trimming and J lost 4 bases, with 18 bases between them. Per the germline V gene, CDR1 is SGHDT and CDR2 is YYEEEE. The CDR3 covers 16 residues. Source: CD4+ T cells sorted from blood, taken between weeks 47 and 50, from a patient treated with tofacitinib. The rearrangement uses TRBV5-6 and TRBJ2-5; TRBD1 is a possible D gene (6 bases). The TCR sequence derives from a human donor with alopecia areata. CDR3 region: CASSFGASGHGETQYF. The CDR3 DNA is TGTGCCAGCAGCTTTGGGGCCTCGGGACACGGAGAGACCCAGTACTTC.